Below, 3 T cell receptor beta chains from the same sample are listed, as sequenced in a study of blood T cell repertoires in COVID-19. Measured with immunoSEQ multiplex PCR; TCRdb has only the in-frame clones, and not every one. The table records about 150,000 clones, 65% to 85% of them present only once. Sample: peripheral blood. Receptor source: a man between 45 and 60 years old with active or convalescent COVID-19.

The V call is TRBV5-4, the J call TRBJ2-5; D is possibly TRBD2 (6 bases). Between the trimmed V and J ends, which lost 4 bases and 2 bases, there was a span of 9 bases. The CDR3 has 13 residues. Germline CDR1 and CDR2: SGHNT and YYREEE (reference sequence). DNA for the CDR3: TGTGCCAGCAGCCCGGGACTGCAAGAGACCCAGTACTTC. It is translated as CASSPGLQETQYF.

The genes are TRBV19 and TRBJ1-1; 7 bases align to TRBD1. The CDR3 covers 13 residues. CDR1 and CDR2 (germline): LNHDA, SQIVND (reference sequence). V shed 4 bases and J 3 bases; nucleotides not matched to a gene: 2. This CDR3 is CASSRQGDTEAFF. The CDR3 DNA follows: TGTGCCAGTAGTAGACAGGGCGACACTGAAGCTTTCTTT.

The chain is built from TRBV18 and TRBJ2-1; TRBD1 aligns across 7 bases. The CDR3 is 13 amino acids. The germline V gene has CDR1 KGHSH and CDR2 LQKENI. Trimming cost V 4 bases and J 6 bases; bases outside gene matches: 3. CDR3 coding DNA: TGTGCCAGCTCACAGGGACAGCCCAATGAGCAGTTCTTC. It codes for CASSQGQPNEQFF.